Listed here are 18 T cell receptor beta chains from one sample, sequenced in a study of cytomegalovirus exposure and HLA in healthy donors. PCR employed 60 Vbeta and 13 Jbeta primers. The protocol was immunoSEQ multiplex PCR, while the TCRdb copy is restricted to in-frame clones and leaves out a portion. This sample has 100,000 or so clones, with around 84% found just once. Material: PBMCs. The receptors come from a woman between 35 and 50 years old in good health and CMV-seropositive.

This clone was recorded only once. V usage is TRBV14 and J usage is TRBJ2-7; unclear D gene. The CDR3 contains 12 residues. Germline V gene lookup returns CDR1 SGHDN and CDR2 FVKESK. Trimming stripped 1 base from V and 4 bases from J, with 5 bases between. CDR3 in DNA: TGTGCCAGCAGCCAAGCCTTTTACGAGCAGTACTTC. Its translation is CASSQAFYEQYF.

This clone occurred once. V is TRBV7-3 and J is TRBJ2-2, with TRBD2 identical over 9 bases. Germline V gene data show CDR1 as SGHTA and CDR2 as FQGTGA. The J segment lost 5 bases and the V segment lost 7 bases, leaving 11 bases of the junction unmatched. This CDR3 region has 16 residues. DNA of the CDR3: TGTGCCAGCACATCAGCGGGAGGCTTGGCTACCGGGGAGCTGTTTTTT. It codes for CASTSAGGLATGELFF.

This clone has just a few counts. The rearrangement joins TRBV19 to TRBJ1-3; 7 bases match TRBD1. The CDR3 has 17 amino acids. Trimming cost V 3 bases and J 3 bases; bases outside gene matches: 11. In germline, CDR1 is LNHDA, CDR2 SQIVND (reference sequence). This CDR3 reads CASSIGGGQVLGNTIYF. The CDR3 DNA reads TGTGCCAGTAGTATCGGGGGCGGACAGGTTCTTGGAAACACCATATATTTT. Complete variable domain (other parts from reference TRBV19 and TRBJ1-3): DGGITQSPKYLFRKEGQNVTLSCEQNLNHDAMYWYRQDPGQGLRLIYYSQIVNDFQKGDIAEGYSVSREKKESFPLTVTSAQKNPTAFYLCASSIGGGQVLGNTIYFGEGSWLTVV.

This chain connects TRBV7-8 to TRBJ2-2; 10 bases are a match to TRBD2. J was trimmed by 1 base and V by 8 bases; bases with no gene match: 7. The CDR3 has 16 residues. Germline V gives CDR1 SGHVS, CDR2 FQNEAQ. CDR3 in DNA: TGTGCCAGCCGGCCGAGGACTAGCGGGAACACCGGGGAGCTGTTTTTT. It codes for CASRPRTSGNTGELFF.

This clone was recorded a few times. The chain recombines TRBV5-1 with TRBJ2-2; 9 bases are shared with TRBD2. The CDR3 has 15 residues. V shed 4 bases and J 4 bases; nucleotides not matched to a gene: 5. Germline V CDR1 and CDR2: SGHRS, YFSETQ. The CDR3 is CASSTTSGLTGELFF. CDR3 in DNA: TGCGCCAGCAGCACCACTAGCGGGCTCACCGGGGAGCTGTTTTTT.

The CDR3 loop reads CASSLAGGSTAGELFF. For the CDR3, the DNA is TGTGCCAGCAGCTTAGCGGGCGGGAGTACGGCCGGGGAGCTGTTTTTT. The chain uses TRBV7-2 and TRBJ2-2; 7 bases align to TRBD2. There are 16 residues in the CDR3. V was pared by 0 bases and J by 6 bases, with 7 bases of the junction left unmatched. Germline CDR1 is SGHTA and CDR2 is FQGNSA.

V and J are TRBV28 and TRBJ2-3; TRBD2 matches at 13 bases. Germline V CDR1 and CDR2: MDHEN, SYDVKM. V lost 9 bases to trimming and J lost 3 bases; unmatched junction nucleotides: 6. CDR3 length equals 15 residues. CDR3 loop: CASWTSGRSTDTQYF. The DNA for the CDR3 is TGTGCCAGTTGGACTAGCGGGAGATCGACAGATACGCAGTATTTT.

The chain combines TRBV5-1 with TRBJ2-7; no definite D call. There are 14 residues in the CDR3. Germline CDR1 is SGHRS and CDR2 is YFSETQ. Trimming pared 0 bases from V and 4 bases from J, leaving 11 bases between. CDR3 sequence: CASSLGTPTYEQYF. CDR3 coding DNA: TGCGCCAGCAGCTTGGGAACACCGACATACGAGCAGTACTTC.

This rearrangement joins TRBV7-6 to TRBJ1-3; no reliable D call. This CDR3 is built from 16 residues. V was trimmed by 3 bases and J by 0 bases, leaving 12 bases between them. Germline loops: CDR1 SGHVS, CDR2 FNYEAQ. The CDR3 region has the DNA TGTGCCAGCAGCTTTTTAACAGATAACTCTGGAAACACCATATATTTT. Encoded protein: CASSFLTDNSGNTIYF.

V and J are TRBV7-2 and TRBJ2-5; TRBD1 aligns across 8 bases. V lost 3 bases, J lost 6 bases, and 9 bases stayed unmatched. The germline V gene has CDR1 SGHTA and CDR2 FQGNSA. This CDR3 region has 15 residues. Here the CDR3 reads CASSFTSDRGQTQYF. The CDR3 DNA sequence: TGTGCCAGCAGCTTTACTTCTGACAGGGGACAGACCCAGTACTTC.

The genes are TRBV7-9 and TRBJ2-1, with D unresolved. This CDR3 has 14 amino acids. CDR1 is SEHNR, CDR2 FQNEAQ, per germline (reference sequence). With 3 bases removed from V and 7 bases from J, the gap between germline ends came to 13 bases. The CDR3 loop is CASSFAGFGNEQFF. CDR3 coding DNA: TGTGCCAGCAGCTTTGCCGGGTTTGGGAATGAGCAGTTCTTC.

This clone was counted between two and nine times. V and J are TRBV5-1 and TRBJ1-1; D ambiguous. This CDR3 has 14 amino acids. Germline CDR1 is SGHRS and CDR2 is YFSETQ. V lost 2 bases, J lost 0 bases, and 8 bases lay in between. CDR3: CASSFEAMNTEAFF. CDR3 nucleotide sequence: TGCGCCAGCAGCTTTGAGGCCATGAACACTGAAGCTTTCTTT.

This sequence joins TRBV7-9 and TRBJ1-4; TRBD1 might be the D (6 bases). Germline values: CDR1 SEHNR, CDR2 FQNEAQ (reference sequence). The CDR3 loop spans 15 amino acids. Trimming stripped 11 bases from V and 1 base from J, with 17 bases between. Written as DNA, the CDR3 is TGTGCCGGAACGGACAGCACCAGAACTAATGAAAAACTGTTTTTT. Translating gives CAGTDSTRTNEKLFF.

This clone was observed a single time. The J gene is TRBJ2-7, the V gene TRBV5-6; D unresolved. This CDR3 spans 14 amino acids. With 0 bases removed from V and 0 bases from J, the gap between germline ends came to 7 bases. Germline V gene sequence: CDR1 SGHDT, CDR2 YYEEEE. CDR3 protein: CASSLDPSSYEQYF. For the CDR3, the DNA is TGTGCCAGCAGCTTGGACCCCAGCTCCTACGAGCAGTACTTC. Drawing the rest from reference TRBV5-6 and TRBJ2-7, the complete variable domain is DAGVTQSPTHLIKTRGQQVTLRCSPKSGHDTVSWYQQALGQGPQFIFQYYEEEERQRGNFPDRFSGHQFPNYSSELNVNALLLGDSALYLCASSLDPSSYEQYFGPGTRLTVT.

This chain connects TRBV6-5 to TRBJ2-7; TRBD1 is a possible D gene (6 bases). Germline loops: CDR1 MNHEY, CDR2 SVGAGI. CDR3 length equals 12 residues. Trimming cost V 6 bases and J 7 bases, with 13 bases left between them. CDR3 nucleotides: TGTGCCAGCAGGAAGGGGGATATGGAGCAGTACTTC. Its protein product is CASRKGDMEQYF.

V and J are TRBV2 and TRBJ2-7; unclear D gene. This CDR3 has 12 amino acids. The germline CDR1 and CDR2 sequences are SNHLY and FYNNEI. The V end lost 7 bases, the J end lost 6 bases, and 13 bases lay between the germline ends. The CDR3 DNA sequence: TGTGCCAGCACCATTGGCGCGGCCGAGCAGTACTTC. Its protein is CASTIGAAEQYF. The whole variable domain, filled in from reference TRBV2 and TRBJ2-7, reads EPEVTQTPSHQVTQMGQEVILRCVPISNHLYFYWYRQILGQKVEFLVSFYNNEISEKSEIFDDQFSVERPDGSNFTLKIRSTKLEDSAMYFCASTIGAAEQYFGPGTRLTVT.

This chain joins TRBV7-2 and TRBJ2-3; D might be TRBD2 (6 bases). The V end lost 6 bases, the J end lost 0 bases, and 13 bases lay between the germline ends. CDR3 size: 15 residues. Germline lookup yields CDR1 SGHTA and CDR2 FQGNSA. The CDR3 spells CASRPVGGSTDTQYF. The DNA for the CDR3 is TGTGCCAGCAGACCCGTCGGAGGGAGCACAGATACGCAGTATTTT.

The chain has TRBV30 and TRBJ1-3, with D possibly TRBD1 on 5 matching bases. This CDR3 is 14 amino acids long. Deletions cut 3 bases from V and 0 bases from J, with 9 bases between. CDR1 GTSNPN and CDR2 SVGIG come from the germline V gene (reference sequence). Here the CDR3 DNA reads TGTGCCTGGAGGGGGGGGTACTCTGGAAACACCATATATTTT. This gives the protein CAWRGGYSGNTIYF.